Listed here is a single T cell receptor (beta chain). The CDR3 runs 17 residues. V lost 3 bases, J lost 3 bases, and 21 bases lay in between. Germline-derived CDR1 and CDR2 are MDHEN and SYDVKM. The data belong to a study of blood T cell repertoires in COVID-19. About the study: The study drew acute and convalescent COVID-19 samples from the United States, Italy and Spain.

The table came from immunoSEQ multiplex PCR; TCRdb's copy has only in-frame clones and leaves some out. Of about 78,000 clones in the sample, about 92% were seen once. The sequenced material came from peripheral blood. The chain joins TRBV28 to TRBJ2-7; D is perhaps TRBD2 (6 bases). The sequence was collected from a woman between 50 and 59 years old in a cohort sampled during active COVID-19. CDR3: CASSFTANLASNYEQYF. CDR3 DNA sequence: TGTGCCAGCAGTTTCACCGCTAACCTAGCGAGCAACTACGAGCAGTACTTC.